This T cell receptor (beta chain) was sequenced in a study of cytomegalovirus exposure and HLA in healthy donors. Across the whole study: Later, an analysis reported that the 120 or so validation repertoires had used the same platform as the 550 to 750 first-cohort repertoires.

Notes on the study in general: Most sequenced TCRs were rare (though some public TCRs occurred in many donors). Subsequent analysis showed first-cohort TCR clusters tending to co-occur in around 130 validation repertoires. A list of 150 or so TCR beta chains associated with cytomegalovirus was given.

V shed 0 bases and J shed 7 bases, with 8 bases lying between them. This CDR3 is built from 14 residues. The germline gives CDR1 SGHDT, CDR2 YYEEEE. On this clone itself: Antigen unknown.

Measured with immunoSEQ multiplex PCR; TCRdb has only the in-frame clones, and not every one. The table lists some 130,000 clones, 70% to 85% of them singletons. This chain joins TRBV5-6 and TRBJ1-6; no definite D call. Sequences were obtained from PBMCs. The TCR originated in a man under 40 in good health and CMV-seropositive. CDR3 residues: CASSLGSFNSPLHF. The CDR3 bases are TGTGCCAGCAGCTTGGGCAGTTTCAATTCACCCCTCCACTTT.